This TCR beta chain was profiled in a study of cytomegalovirus exposure and HLA in healthy donors. The CDR3 covers 15 residues. CDR1 and CDR2 (germline): SSHAT, FNYEAQ (reference sequence). V lost 3 bases, J lost 0 bases, and 12 bases lay in between. The primer mix had 60 Vbeta and 13 Jbeta primers. Sequenced by immunoSEQ multiplex PCR; TCRdb stores in-frame clones only, minus some. The sample contains about 170,000 clones, roughly 84% of which appear only once. The J gene is TRBJ2-7, the V gene TRBV7-7, with D perhaps matching TRBD1 (6 bases). The sequence derives from a male donor in good health and CMV-seronegative. Sequencing used PBMCs. CDR3 coding DNA: TGTGCCAGCAGCTTCTCGACAGGTACCTCCTACGAGCAGTACTTC. It is translated as CASSFSTGTSYEQYF.